The clone carrying this TCR beta chain has a count of ten or more. What it binds is unknown. Per the germline V gene, CDR1 is DFQATT and CDR2 is SNEGSKA (reference sequence). The CDR3 has 11 amino acids. V was cut by 3 bases and J by 10 bases, with 10 bases left in between. This record comes from a study of spatial heterogeneity in lung cancer. Turning to the study itself: A strong correlation was found between TCR transcript counts in tumor regions and a T cell module score derived from matched bulk RNA-seq. Study outcomes and limitations: How many expanded intratumoral alpha and beta TCRs were present tracked the tumor mutation count, which was a count of nonsynonymous mutations. Expanded TCRs that were ubiquitous or regional had counts tracking ubiquitous and regional nonsynonymous mutations, respectively.

TCRdb fed the 5' RACE reads into MiXCR, producing one record per CDR3 protein. The top ten clones hold around an eighth of a sample with thousands of distinct CDR3 sequences, over 11% of them seen once. As for time point: sample taken at primary tumor resection. The donors, 70 or so patients with untreated early-stage non-small cell lung cancer, provided the samples. The sequencing here drew on lung tumor tissue, taken at surgery. V is TRBV20-1 and J is TRBJ2-1; TRBD2 is a possible D gene (6 bases). The origin of this receptor is a male donor with early-stage non-small cell lung cancer. CDR3 protein: CSASGTLEQFF. In nucleotides, the CDR3 is TGCAGTGCTAGCGGGACTCTCGAGCAGTTCTTC.